The TCR beta chain described here comes from a study of cytomegalovirus exposure and HLA in healthy donors. Study summary: The Caucasian-associated ancestry cluster contained 65% to 85% of the roughly 400 genotyped donors.

The primer mix had 60 Vbeta and 13 Jbeta primers. This table comes from immunoSEQ multiplex PCR, and its TCRdb copy is limited to in-frame clones, with some not included. The data show around 160,000 clones, with approximately 77% seen just once and roughly 7.3% held by the top ten. Study-wide results and caveats: It was reported in a later analysis that an Asian-associated ancestry cluster showed fewer N-insertions than the roughly 710-donor mean. Whilst most TCR sequences proved rare, a subset of public TCRs occurred across many donors. Presence/absence comparisons presumed near-even sequencing depth among donors.

Germline CDR1 SGHDT, CDR2 YYEEEE. Trimming stripped 4 bases from V and 6 bases from J, with 16 bases between. There are 15 residues in the CDR3. About this clone itself: Antigen unknown.

Sequenced input: PBMCs. The origin of this receptor is a male donor in good health and CMV-seropositive. The rearrangement uses TRBV5-6 and TRBJ2-2; the D gene is possibly TRBD1 (6 bases). The CDR3 region is CASSLDRTTPGELFF. The DNA for the CDR3 is TGTGCCAGCAGCCTCGACAGGACCACACCCGGGGAGCTGTTTTTT.